Shown below are 30 T cell receptor beta chains from a single sample sequenced in a study of CXCR3-negative and CXCR3-positive naive CD8 T cells. Findings of the study overall: Naive cells with CXCR3 showed TRB CDR3s that were more hydrophobic than those in CXCR3-negative naive cells.

UMI-labeled TRB cDNA libraries were prepared by 5' RACE. TCRdb re-called the 5' RACE reads; every CDR3 protein appears as one record, without DNA. Its listing shows 84,000 or so distinct CDR3 sequences. Their cognate antigens are unknown. The source material was naive CXCR3+ CD8+ T cells from blood. Specified subset: CD45RO-CCR7+CD27+CD95- naive CD8+ T cells expressing CXCR3 (TNR3+). These receptor sequences come from a human donor in good health. Some clones in this sample may be carry-over from other donors' samples.

This rearrangement joins TRBV6-6 to TRBJ2-7. CDR1 and CDR2 from the germline V gene are MNHNY and SVGAGI (reference sequence). The length of the CDR3 is 13 residues. The chain's CDR3 is CASSYSSAYEQYF.

The chain carries TRBV4-3 and TRBJ2-7; the D call from TCRdb, TRBD1, cannot be confirmed without DNA. Germline CDR1 and CDR2: LGHNA and YSLEER. The CDR3 runs 15 residues. CDR3 in amino acids: CASSHAWGGTYEQYF.

The chain couples TRBV13 to TRBJ2-1; TCRdb's assignment of TRBD1 cannot be checked, as there is no DNA. This CDR3 is built from 18 residues. Looked up from germline, CDR1 is PRHDT and CDR2 is FYEKMQ (reference sequence). The CDR3: CASSLRAEPSRAYNEQFF.

CDR3 in amino acids: CSVEDETGGLYEQFF. The V and J genes are TRBV29-1 and TRBJ2-1; TCRdb's D call of TRBD1 is untestable without DNA. This CDR3 comprises 15 residues. Germline CDR1 and CDR2: SQVTM and ANQGSEA.

The V call is TRBV7-3, the J call TRBJ2-1; TCRdb names TRBD1, which stays unverified in the absence of DNA. CDR3 size: 15 residues. Germline lookup yields CDR1 SGHTA and CDR2 FQGTGA. CDR3 amino acids: CASSSGGRPYNEQFF.

This rearrangement joins TRBV4-1 to TRBJ1-1; TCRdb reports TRBD1, a call that lacks DNA to check it against. Germline V lookup: CDR1 MGHRA, CDR2 YSYEKL. This CDR3 has 15 amino acids. The CDR3: CASSQGRGVSAEAFF.

The chain uses TRBV27 and TRBJ2-1; TCRdb outputs TRBD2, but without DNA this stays unchecked. The CDR3 is 14 residues long. Germline V CDR1 and CDR2: MNHEY, SMNVEV (reference sequence). CDR3 region: CASRSGGPYNEQFF.

The V and J genes are TRBV5-1 and TRBJ2-1; TCRdb's D call, TRBD2, is unchecked because there is no DNA. The CDR3 consists of 16 residues. Germline loops: CDR1 SGHRS, CDR2 YFSETQ. The CDR3 spells CASSRGGLAGDDEQFF.

The CDR3: CASSRNLQTAEAFF. The chain links TRBV4-1 to TRBJ1-1. CDR1 is MGHRA and CDR2 is YSYEKL in the germline V gene. This CDR3 contains 14 residues.

The CDR3 reads CASSLEDSNYYEQYF. The chain links TRBV7-2 to TRBJ2-7; TCRdb outputs TRBD2, but without DNA this stays unchecked. The CDR3 contains 15 residues. Germline V gene data show CDR1 as SGHTA and CDR2 as FQGNSA. The full variable domain, in which reference TRBV7-2 and TRBJ2-7 provide the parts outside the CDR3, is GAGVSQSPSNKVTEKGKDVELRCDPISGHTALYWYRQSLGQGLEFLIYFQGNSAPDKSGLPSDRFSAERTGGSVSTLTIQRTQQEDSAVYLCASSLEDSNYYEQYFGPGTRLTVT.

The CDR3 here is CSGTDRVFEGVNEQFF. The rearrangement joins TRBV20-1 to TRBJ2-1; TCRdb designates TRBD1, a call that cannot be tested without DNA. The CDR3 length is 16 residues. Germline assignment: CDR1 DFQATT and CDR2 SNEGSKA (reference sequence).

The V and J genes are TRBV13 and TRBJ2-7; TCRdb's assignment of TRBD2 cannot be checked, as there is no DNA. This CDR3 is 13 amino acids long. Germline-derived CDR1 and CDR2 are PRHDT and FYEKMQ (reference sequence). CDR3 region: CASSLGVVNEQYF. The full variable domain, its missing parts supplied by reference TRBV13 and TRBJ2-7, is AAGVIQSPRHLIKEKRETATLKCYPIPRHDTVYWYQQGPGQDPQFLISFYEKMQSDKGSIPDRFSAQQFSDYHSELNMSSLELGDSALYFCASSLGVVNEQYFGPGTRLTVT.

This chain uses TRBV12-3 or TRBV12-4 with TRBJ2-3. There are 14 residues in the CDR3. CDR3: CASSLYQVGDTQYF.

The V gene is TRBV20-1, the J gene TRBJ2-2; TCRdb's D call, TRBD2, is unchecked because there is no DNA. The germline V gene has CDR1 DFQATT and CDR2 SNEGSKA (reference sequence). The CDR3 is made up of 15 amino acids. The CDR3 is CSALGAGGLTGELFF.

This chain links TRBV5-5 with TRBJ1-2; lacking DNA, the TRBD1 call made by TCRdb goes unchecked. From germline, CDR1 is SGHKS and CDR2 YYEKEE (reference sequence). The CDR3 contains 11 residues. The CDR3 here is CASTGGGLSTF.

V gene TRBV28 combines with J gene TRBJ1-5; TCRdb's D call of TRBD1 is untestable without DNA. This CDR3 region has 16 residues. The V gene's germline CDR1 is MDHEN and CDR2 SYDVKM. CDR3 residues: CASSSVTEGGYQPQHF.

The rearrangement uses TRBV20-1 and TRBJ2-1; the D gene TCRdb calls, TRBD1, cannot be checked with no DNA. CDR1 and CDR2 (germline): DFQATT, SNEGSKA (reference sequence). The CDR3 has 15 residues. This CDR3 is CSAFLRDSSYNEQFF.

The V and J genes are TRBV3-1 and TRBJ2-1; TCRdb gives TRBD2 as the D gene, but with no DNA this cannot be confirmed. Germline V CDR1 and CDR2: LGHDT, YNNKEL (reference sequence). This CDR3 has 20 residues. This chain's CDR3 is CASSPRPLAGGPSSYNEQFF.

J is TRBJ2-1 and V is TRBV10-3; TCRdb names TRBD2, which stays unverified in the absence of DNA. The germline V gene has CDR1 ENHRY and CDR2 SYGVKD. The CDR3 runs 15 residues. This chain's CDR3 is CAISDRLAGGDEQFF.

The chain has TRBV7-2 and TRBJ2-5; the D gene TCRdb calls, TRBD2, cannot be checked with no DNA. The CDR3 loop spans 16 amino acids. Germline V gene data show CDR1 as SGHTA and CDR2 as FQGNSA. CDR3 loop: CASSFISGPTAETQYF.

The chain couples TRBV10-3 to TRBJ2-7; TCRdb picks TRBD1, but there is no DNA to check that call. The CDR3 spans 14 residues. Germline V gives CDR1 ENHRY, CDR2 SYGVKD. The CDR3 is CAINAETDSYEQYF.

The V and J genes are TRBV11-2 and TRBJ2-3; the D call from TCRdb, TRBD1, cannot be confirmed without DNA. The CDR3 has 13 residues. Germline CDR1 SGHAT, CDR2 FQNNGV. The CDR3 loop is CASALAETDTQYF.

The chain couples TRBV14 to TRBJ2-2; the TRBD1 assignment by TCRdb is unverifiable without DNA. The CDR3 totals 14 residues. CDR1 is SGHDN and CDR2 is FVKESK in the germline V gene. CDR3 residues: CASRQTGEPGELFF.

The genes are TRBV9 and TRBJ2-4; TCRdb outputs TRBD1, but without DNA this stays unchecked. The CDR3 runs 14 residues. Germline CDR1 and CDR2: SGDLS and YYNGEE. The chain's CDR3 is CASSFRDRGDIQYF.

V gene TRBV28 combines with J gene TRBJ2-3; TCRdb names TRBD2, which stays unverified in the absence of DNA. Per the germline V gene, CDR1 is MDHEN and CDR2 is SYDVKM. The CDR3 length is 19 residues. CDR3 loop: CASTEGLAAPSIPGGTQYF.

The rearrangement joins TRBV29-1 to TRBJ2-7; the TRBD1 assignment by TCRdb is unverifiable without DNA. The germline CDR1 and CDR2 sequences are SQVTM and ANQGSEA. This CDR3 is 15 amino acids long. The CDR3 loop reads CSVETPDRSNYEQYF.

J is TRBJ2-7 and V is TRBV10-3. The CDR3 runs to 14 residues. Germline CDR1 reads ENHRY; CDR2 reads SYGVKD. The CDR3 reads CAISEPTAFYEQYF.

The genes are TRBV11-2 and TRBJ2-1; TCRdb picks TRBD2, but there is no DNA to check that call. This CDR3 is 15 amino acids long. The V gene's germline CDR1 is SGHAT and CDR2 FQNNGV. The CDR3 here is CASSDGTTDGDEQFF.

The rearrangement links TRBV12-3 or TRBV12-4 to TRBJ2-5; there is no DNA to check the TCRdb D call of TRBD1. The CDR3 covers 12 residues. The CDR3 spells CASERGSATQYF.

This sequence joins TRBV15 and TRBJ2-7. Germline CDR1 LNHNV, CDR2 YYDKDF (reference sequence). The CDR3 extends over 13 amino acids. CDR3 protein: CATSEGSHREQYF.